Listed below are T cell receptor beta chains from one sample, sequenced in a study of cytomegalovirus exposure and HLA in healthy donors. Data came from immunoSEQ multiplex PCR; TCRdb stores just in-frame clones and leaves some out. The sample holds 100,000 to 150,000 clones, 73% seen once. The sample comprised PBMCs. The receptor source for this set is a man in his fifties or sixties in good health and CMV-seropositive. The CDR3 runs from the conserved cysteine through the conserved F or W. D genes are given only for firm matches. Size tells how often a clone was seen (once, few, many) or the class of an expanded clone, and some rows leave it out.

TRBJ2-2 | NA | TRBV6-1 | NA | CASRQGLNTGELFF | TGTGCCAGCAGACAGGGCTTGAACACCGGGGAGCTGTTTTTT
TRBJ1-6 | TRBD1 | TRBV6-5 | NA | CASSYQGANSPLHF | TGTGCCAGCAGTTACCAGGGGGCTAATTCACCCCTCCACTTT
TRBJ2-2 | TRBD2 | TRBV7-9 | NA | CASSRTSGGAGTGELFF | TGTGCCAGCAGCCGGACTAGCGGGGGGGCTGGTACCGGGGAGCTGTTTTTT
TRBJ1-5 | TRBD1 | TRBV5-1 | few | CASSWTGGLNQPQHF | TGCGCCAGCAGCTGGACAGGGGGCCTTAATCAGCCCCAGCATTTT
TRBJ2-3 | NA | TRBV5-1 | NA | CASSEKLVSTDTQYF | TGCGCCAGCAGCGAAAAACTAGTTAGCACAGATACGCAGTATTTT
TRBJ2-5 | NA | TRBV21-1 | NA | CASSPGGIEYF | TGTGCCAGCAGCCCAGGGGGGATAGAGTACTTC
TRBJ2-2 | TRBD1 | TRBV5-1 | NA | CASSFGTGELFF | TGCGCCAGCAGCTTCGGGACAGGAGAGCTGTTTTTT
TRBJ2-7 | TRBD1 | TRBV29-1 | NA | CSLTAWRDRNYEQYF | TGCAGCCTAACAGCGTGGAGGGACAGGAATTACGAGCAGTACTTC
TRBJ2-7 | NA | TRBV18 | NA | CASSPSGGEKEQYF | TGTGCCAGCTCACCGTCTGGAGGGGAGAAAGAGCAGTACTTC
TRBJ1-2 | NA | TRBV5-1 | few | CASSTTVNNYGYTF | TGCGCCAGCAGCACGACAGTTAATAACTATGGCTACACCTTC
TRBJ1-5 | NA | TRBV9 | once | CASSSGLDSNQPQHF | TGTGCCAGCAGCTCCGGACTGGATAGCAATCAGCCCCAGCATTTT
TRBJ1-1 | NA | TRBV5-6 | few | CASSRPGNTEAFF | TGTGCCAGCAGCCGCCCGGGGAACACTGAAGCTTTCTTT
TRBJ1-1 | NA | TRBV5-1 | NA | CASSLNNPQNTEAFF | TGCGCCAGCAGCTTAAACAACCCCCAGAACACTGAAGCTTTCTTT
TRBJ1-4 | TRBD1 | TRBV5-6 | NA | CASSFGLTGNGMANEKLFF | TGTGCCAGCAGCTTCGGTTTGACAGGGAATGGGATGGCTAATGAAAAACTGTTTTTT
TRBJ1-1 | NA | TRBV5-4 | once | CASSWVQGLGNTEAFF | TGTGCCAGCAGCTGGGTTCAGGGCCTCGGGAACACTGAAGCTTTCTTT
TRBJ2-5 | NA | TRBV2 | NA | CASKGEGETQYF | TGTGCCAGCAAGGGGGAGGGAGAGACCCAGTACTTC
TRBJ2-5 | TRBD1 | TRBV19 | NA | CASSIEGQGETQYF | TGTGCCAGTAGTATAGAGGGACAGGGAGAGACCCAGTACTTC
TRBJ1-3 | NA | TRBV7-9 | NA | CASSYSRGIRSGNTIYF | TGTGCCAGCAGCTACTCACGGGGGATACGGTCTGGAAACACCATATATTTT
TRBJ1-1 | TRBD1 | TRBV6-1 | NA | CASTRQGINTEAFF | TGTGCCAGCACCAGACAGGGGATAAACACTGAAGCTTTCTTT
TRBJ1-2 | NA | TRBV7-2 | few | CASREAGNFYGYTF | TGTGCCAGCCGCGAGGCAGGGAACTTTTATGGCTACACCTTC
TRBJ1-5 | TRBD1 | TRBV2 | NA | CASSHPVTGGAGGNQPQHF | TGTGCCAGCAGTCATCCTGTGACAGGGGGCGCGGGGGGCAATCAGCCCCAGCATTTT
TRBJ2-7 | NA | TRBV6-5 | NA | CATLTGSGGEQYF | TGTGCCACCTTAACGGGGTCTGGGGGCGAGCAGTACTTC
TRBJ2-3 | TRBD2 | TRBV6-4 | NA | CASIQLAGSTPDTQYF | TGTGCCAGCATCCAACTAGCGGGGAGTACCCCAGATACGCAGTATTTT
TRBJ1-3 | NA | TRBV29-1 | few | CSAMSSGNTIYF | TGCAGCGCAATGAGCTCTGGAAACACCATATATTTT
TRBJ2-2 | NA | TRBV5-1 | NA | CASFLQQGNTGELFF | TGCGCCAGCTTCCTACAACAGGGAAACACCGGGGAGCTGTTTTTT
TRBJ1-1 | NA | TRBV29-1 | NA | CSVSQGRDTEAFF | TGCAGCGTTTCGCAGGGTAGGGACACTGAAGCTTTCTTT
TRBJ2-1 | NA | TRBV9 | NA | CASSVRVDNEQFF | TGTGCCAGCAGCGTCAGGGTGGACAATGAGCAGTTCTTC
TRBJ1-4 | NA | TRBV4-3 | few | CASSQDQIWGLEKLFF | TGCGCCAGCAGCCAAGATCAGATCTGGGGGCTTGAAAAACTGTTTTTT
TRBJ1-1 | NA | TRBV27 | NA | CASSSSGSGEGEAFF | TGTGCCAGCAGTAGCTCAGGTTCAGGGGAGGGTGAAGCTTTCTTT
TRBJ1-2 | TRBD1 | TRBV6-6 | NA | CASGTGYYGYTF | TGTGCCAGCGGGACAGGGTACTATGGCTACACCTTC
TRBJ1-6 | NA | TRBV9 | NA | CASSVAGGGNSPLHF | TGTGCCAGCAGCGTAGCGGGAGGCGGGAATTCACCCCTCCACTTT
TRBJ2-7 | TRBD1 | TRBV19 | once | CASSQRRGQSTSYEQYF | TGTGCCAGTAGTCAACGTAGGGGACAGTCTACCTCCTACGAGCAGTACTTC
TRBJ1-6 | TRBD1 | TRBV15 | few | CATSRPTGDSPLHF | TGTGCCACCAGCAGACCCACAGGGGATTCACCCCTCCACTTT
TRBJ2-1 | TRBD1 | TRBV29-1 | once | CSGRRDRTYNEQFF | TGCAGCGGACGCCGGGACAGGACCTACAATGAGCAGTTCTTC
TRBJ1-1 | TRBD1 | TRBV28 | NA | CAGTGGNTEAFF | TGTGCCGGGACAGGGGGAAACACTGAAGCTTTCTTT
TRBJ2-7 | NA | TRBV6-5 | NA | CASSYSYSLEQYF | TGTGCCAGCAGTTACTCGTACAGCCTCGAGCAGTACTTC
TRBJ1-2 | TRBD1 | TRBV28 | NA | CASRLQGHGYTF | TGTGCCAGCAGACTACAGGGGCATGGCTACACCTTC
TRBJ1-4 | NA | TRBV29-1 | NA | CSVVWGGNEKLFF | TGCAGCGTTGTATGGGGGGGGAATGAAAAACTGTTTTTT
TRBJ2-6 | TRBD1 | TRBV28 | NA | CASKGGQGAYGANVLTF | TGTGCCAGCAAAGGGGGACAGGGGGCTTATGGGGCCAACGTCCTGACTTTC
TRBJ2-5 | NA | TRBV11-1 | NA | CASSSLGHGETQYF | TGTGCCAGCAGCTCACTGGGCCATGGCGAGACCCAGTACTTC